Sequencing of this T cell receptor (beta chain) was carried out in a study of blood T cell repertoires in COVID-19. The overall study: COVID-19 samples, acute and convalescent, were from the United States, Italy and Spain.

Here immunoSEQ multiplex PCR was the method, and the copy in TCRdb shows in-frame clones only, minus some. The sample has 200,000 to 250,000 clones, around three quarters seen once. The sample consisted of peripheral blood. This receptor was obtained from a woman in her 70s with acute or convalescent COVID-19.

The CDR3 DNA is TGTGCCAGCAGTTTAGGCCTGGGAGACTATGGCTACACCTTC. Encoded protein: CASSLGLGDYGYTF. The rearrangement uses TRBV28 and TRBJ1-2; no clear D. Trimming took off 2 bases at V and 3 bases at J, with 10 bases between the two ends. The CDR3 runs to 14 residues. The germline V gene has CDR1 MDHEN and CDR2 SYDVKM.